Here is one T cell receptor (beta chain) with its context. The data belong to a study of OX40 agonist ivuxolimab in advanced cancers. Germline V gene lookup returns CDR1 LGHNA and CDR2 YSLEER. Between the trimmed V and J ends, which lost 1 base and 4 bases, there was a span of 13 bases. The CDR3 is made up of 15 amino acids. The table came from immunoSEQ multiplex PCR; TCRdb's copy has only in-frame clones and leaves some out. The sample lists 35,000 to 40,000 clones, approximately 79% seen once, with under 9% in the top ten. The input for sequencing was CD4+ or CD8+ T cells sorted from blood, taken in a trial of the OX40 agonist ivuxolimab. The chain uses TRBV4-3 and TRBJ1-2; D may be TRBD1 (5 bases). The receptor was derived from an adult with an advanced solid tumor such as melanoma, head and neck, liver or kidney cancer. The CDR3 here is CASSQGMSRAYGYTF. CDR3 DNA sequence: TGCGCCAGCAGCCAAGGGATGAGCAGGGCCTATGGCTACACCTTC.